This is a list of T cell receptor beta chains from one sample in a study of T cells in Graves' hyperthyroidism and ophthalmopathy. TCRdb reprocessed the multiplex PCR reads with MiXCR, giving one entry per CDR3 protein. Of 500,000 to 600,000 distinct CDR3 sequences in the sample, around 45% were seen once. Sequencing input: peripheral blood or thyroid tissue (not recorded which). All receptors derive from a woman younger than 35 with Graves' hyperthyroidism. CDR3s include the opening cysteine and the closing phenylalanine or tryptophan. The order of the fields is D gene, clone size, J gene, V gene, CDR3 DNA, CDR3 protein. A D gene is named only where the DNA matches it firmly. Expanded clones are given a class, and other clones once, few, many or no size at all.

D: NA
size: NA
J: TRBJ2-3
V: TRBV7-8
DNA: TGTGCCAGCAGCTTAGATAGAGGTCGAGATACGCAGTATTTT
CDR3: CASSLDRGRDTQYF

D: NA
size: NA
J: TRBJ1-5
V: TRBV7-2
DNA: TGTGCCAGCAGCTCGCTGGACCAGGCGTTGGATGAGCAGCCCCAGCATTTT
CDR3: CASSSLDQALDEQPQHF

D: TRBD2
size: NA
J: TRBJ2-5
V: TRBV10-3
DNA: TGTGCCATCGGGCCGGGACTAGCGGGAGGGCCAGAGACCCAGTACTTC
CDR3: CAIGPGLAGGPETQYF

D: TRBD1
size: many
J: TRBJ1-4
V: TRBV12-3/TRBV12-4
DNA: TGTGCCAGCAGCCCTTATGGGAAAGCCGGGACAGGGGTAGAAGAAAAACTGTTTTTT
CDR3: CASSPYGKAGTGVEEKLFF

D: TRBD1
size: NA
J: TRBJ1-2
V: TRBV19
DNA: TGTGCCACCCACCGTGGGACAGGGGAGTACAATGGCTACACCTTC
CDR3: CATHRGTGEYNGYTF

D: TRBD2
size: NA
J: TRBJ2-2
V: TRBV14
DNA: TGTGCCAGCAGCCAAGATCTTAATAGCGGGAGGTCCGGGGAGCTGTTTTTT
CDR3: CASSQDLNSGRSGELFF

D: NA
size: NA
J: TRBJ1-1
V: TRBV7-8
DNA: TGTGTCAGCAGCTTTGACACCGCCGTTCTTGAAGCTTTCTTT
CDR3: CVSSFDTAVLEAFF

D: TRBD1
size: NA
J: TRBJ2-5
V: TRBV9
DNA: TGTGCCAGCAGTTTGGGACAGACAGATACGCAGTACTTC
CDR3: CASSLGQTDTQYF

D: NA
size: NA
J: TRBJ1-3
V: TRBV9
DNA: TGTGCCAGCAGCCAATTGGGGGGCCCTAGGCCTGGAAACACCATATATTTT
CDR3: CASSQLGGPRPGNTIYF

D: NA
size: many
J: TRBJ1-2
V: TRBV19
DNA: TGTGCCAGTAGTAGGGGGATTTATGGCTACACCTTC
CDR3: CASSRGIYGYTF

D: TRBD1
size: NA
J: TRBJ2-7
V: TRBV6-6
DNA: TGTGCCAGCAGTTCTACGGACAGGGCGGAGGAGTTCTTC
CDR3: CASSSTDRAEEFF

D: NA
size: NA
J: TRBJ1-5
V: TRBV29-1
DNA: TGCAGCGCAGGCCTCGATAGCAATCAGCCCCAGCATTTT
CDR3: CSAGLDSNQPQHF

D: TRBD1
size: NA
J: TRBJ1-1
V: TRBV20-1
DNA: TGCAGTGCTAGTCGACAGGGGGCCACTGAAGCTTTCTTT
CDR3: CSASRQGATEAFF

D: NA
size: NA
J: TRBJ1-1
V: TRBV29-1
DNA: TGCAGCGAATTGGGAGGGGACACTGAAGCTTTCTTT
CDR3: CSELGGDTEAFF

D: NA
size: once
J: TRBJ1-1
V: TRBV12-3/TRBV12-4
DNA: TGTGCCAGCAGTTACGTAGGGACGAACACTGAAGCTTTCTTT
CDR3: CASSYVGTNTEAFF

D: NA
size: NA
J: TRBJ2-7
V: TRBV24-1
DNA: TGTGCCACTCAGACCATAGACAGCAACAATGAGCAGTACTTC
CDR3: CATQTIDSNNEQYF

D: TRBD2
size: many
J: TRBJ2-5
V: TRBV10-1
DNA: TGCGCCAGCAGTGAGTCGGTGGGCCTAGCGGGAGGAGAGACCCAGTACTTC
CDR3: CASSESVGLAGGETQYF

D: NA
size: few
J: TRBJ1-1
V: TRBV6-5
DNA: TGTGCCAGCAGTTACTTCAGAAACACTGAAGCTTTCTTT
CDR3: CASSYFRNTEAFF

D: TRBD2
size: NA
J: TRBJ2-7
V: TRBV15
DNA: TGTGCCACCAGCAGTGCTAGCGGGAGTACGGTCCTCGAGCAGTACTTC
CDR3: CATSSASGSTVLEQYF

D: NA
size: many
J: TRBJ2-7
V: TRBV28
DNA: TGTGCCAGCAGTCCAGTATCCTCCGGGGACGAGCAGTACTTC
CDR3: CASSPVSSGDEQYF

D: TRBD1
size: NA
J: TRBJ1-3
V: TRBV5-1
DNA: TGCGCCAGCAGCTTGTGGAGGGGGCATGATGGAAACACCATATATTTT
CDR3: CASSLWRGHDGNTIYF

D: NA
size: NA
J: TRBJ2-3
V: TRBV12-3/TRBV12-4
DNA: TGTGCCAGCAGTCCCGTCGGGTTCGCAGATACGCAGTATTTT
CDR3: CASSPVGFADTQYF

D: NA
size: NA
J: TRBJ2-7
V: TRBV29-1
DNA: TGCAGCGTCCAAGGGGCAGGGGCGCCTCCCTACGAGCAGTACTTC
CDR3: CSVQGAGAPPYEQYF

D: TRBD2
size: many
J: TRBJ2-5
V: TRBV11-3
DNA: TGTGCCAGCAGCTTAGACCCATTCGACGGAACTAGCGGGAAGGTTGTCCAAGAGACCCAGTACTTC
CDR3: CASSLDPFDGTSGKVVQETQYF

D: NA
size: NA
J: TRBJ1-1
V: TRBV29-1
DNA: TGCAGCTTGGTTTCAGGCGGATACACTGAAGCTTTCTTT
CDR3: CSLVSGGYTEAFF

D: TRBD1
size: NA
J: TRBJ1-2
V: TRBV11-1
DNA: TGTGCCAGCAGCTCAGACATCCGGGACAGAGCTAACTATGGCTACACCTTC
CDR3: CASSSDIRDRANYGYTF

D: NA
size: NA
J: TRBJ2-2
V: TRBV7-9
DNA: TGTGCCAGCAGCTTAGCAAGTTACCCCGGGGAGCTGTTTTTT
CDR3: CASSLASYPGELFF

D: NA
size: NA
J: TRBJ1-6
V: TRBV12-5
DNA: TGTGCTAGGGGGGGCGGAAGCTCCTATAATTCACCCCTCCACTTT
CDR3: CARGGGSSYNSPLHF

D: NA
size: NA
J: TRBJ1-2
V: TRBV11-2
DNA: TGTGCCAGCAGCCAAGTGTTGGGCCAGACTGGCTACGCCTTC
CDR3: CASSQVLGQTGYAF

D: NA
size: NA
J: TRBJ1-1
V: TRBV12-3/TRBV12-4
DNA: TGTGCCAGCAGTTTAGGGGGGTGGGCTTTCTTT
CDR3: CASSLGGWAFF

D: NA
size: NA
J: TRBJ1-5
V: TRBV10-3
DNA: TGTGCCATCAGTGAAGAGGGCGGCAATCAGCCCCAGCATTTT
CDR3: CAISEEGGNQPQHF

D: TRBD2
size: many
J: TRBJ2-7
V: TRBV11-2
DNA: TGTGCCAGCAGCTTAGCTAGCTGGCGGGAGGGGGCCGAGCAGTACTTC
CDR3: CASSLASWREGAEQYF

D: NA
size: many
J: TRBJ1-6
V: TRBV5-1
DNA: TGCGCCAGCAGCTTGCGGGACTATAATTCACCCCTCCACTTT
CDR3: CASSLRDYNSPLHF

D: TRBD1
size: many
J: TRBJ1-2
V: TRBV11-3
DNA: TGTGCCAGCAGCCGGACAGGCGGAGGCTACACCTTC
CDR3: CASSRTGGGYTF

D: NA
size: NA
J: TRBJ1-2
V: TRBV25-1
DNA: TGTGCCAGCAGTGAATATATCGGATACACCTTC
CDR3: CASSEYIGYTF

D: NA
size: NA
J: TRBJ2-1
V: TRBV29-1
DNA: TGCAGCGTTGTCGGGGGAGGTGAGCAGTTCTTC
CDR3: CSVVGGGEQFF

D: TRBD1
size: NA
J: TRBJ2-5
V: TRBV10-3
DNA: TGTGCCATCAGTGAGCCGGGACAGATCCAAGAGACCCAGTACTTC
CDR3: CAISEPGQIQETQYF

D: NA
size: many
J: TRBJ2-5
V: TRBV11-2
DNA: TGTGCCAGCAGCCCATCTTACGCGGTAGAAGAGACCCAGTACTTC
CDR3: CASSPSYAVEETQYF

D: TRBD1
size: many
J: TRBJ1-2
V: TRBV5-1
DNA: TGCGCCAGCAGCGAAGACAGGGCTGGAGGAGGCTACACCTTC
CDR3: CASSEDRAGGGYTF